The next 29 T cell receptor beta chains were all read from a single sample in a study of T cell repertoires in cytomegalovirus infection. TCRdb re-called the reads through MiXCR, storing one row per CDR3 protein. Of roughly 500,000 distinct CDR3 sequences listed, 30% to 35% are singletons. The antigens of these receptors remain unknown. Specimen: cultured PBMCs, collected from culture after CMV antigen stimulation. The receptors derive from a human donor in good health (CMV status not recorded). Some clones in this sample may be carry-over from other donors' samples.

This clonotype has a handful of counts. The chain joins TRBV30 to TRBJ1-5; D might be TRBD1 (6 bases). From germline, CDR1 is GTSNPN and CDR2 SVGIG (reference sequence). Trimming removed 5 bases from V and 4 bases from J, with 12 bases in between. The CDR3 is made up of 13 amino acids. CDR3: CAWAGTYNQPQHF. CDR3 sequence (DNA): TGTGCCTGGGCCGGGACATATAATCAGCCCCAGCATTTT.

This clonotype turned up a few times. This chain joins TRBV11-3 and TRBJ2-5; either TRBD1 or TRBD2 may fit D (5 bases each). The V gene lost 5 bases and the J gene lost 5 bases, with 21 bases spanning the gap. Germline V gives CDR1 SGHNT, CDR2 YENEEA. This CDR3 contains 16 residues. CDR3 amino acids: CASSPTLSGTAETQYF. Here the CDR3 DNA reads TGTGCCAGCAGCCCGACCCTTTCCGGGACGGCTGAGACCCAGTACTTC.

The V gene is TRBV7-6, the J gene TRBJ2-1, with 7 bases lining up with TRBD2. V was clipped by 2 bases and J by 7 bases; unmatched bases: 14. CDR1 is SGHVS, CDR2 FNYEAQ, per germline. CDR3 length: 17 residues. CDR3 sequence (DNA): TGTGCCAGCAGCTTAAGCAGTAGCGGGTGGGCCCGTAATGAGCAGTTCTTC. Protein: CASSLSSSGWARNEQFF.

The chain joins TRBV24-1 to TRBJ2-5; maybe TRBD1 (6 bases). This CDR3 is built from 13 residues. Trimming removed 6 bases at V and 1 base at J, with 8 bases between. Germline V gene sequence: CDR1 KGHDR, CDR2 SFDVKD. The CDR3 protein is CATSSTGQETQYF. For the CDR3, the DNA is TGTGCCACCAGTTCGACAGGCCAAGAGACCCAGTACTTC.

The CDR3 protein is CASSRGGGAFF. CDR3 sequence (DNA): TGTGCCAGCAGCCGGGGGGGTGGAGCTTTCTTT. J is TRBJ1-1 and V is TRBV5-6, with D possibly TRBD1 on 5 matching bases. Trimming removed 4 bases from V and 10 bases from J, with 11 bases in between. This CDR3 region has 11 residues. The germline V gene has CDR1 SGHDT and CDR2 YYEEEE. Full variable domain (rest looked up from reference TRBV5-6 and TRBJ1-1): DAGVTQSPTHLIKTRGQQVTLRCSPKSGHDTVSWYQQALGQGPQFIFQYYEEEERQRGNFPDRFSGHQFPNYSSELNVNALLLGDSALYLCASSRGGGAFFGQGTRLTVV.

V usage is TRBV7-2 and J usage is TRBJ2-5; D unclear. The CDR3 is 13 residues long. Germline V gives CDR1 SGHTA, CDR2 FQGNSA. V was trimmed by 3 bases and J by 9 bases, leaving 14 bases between them. The CDR3 loop reads CASSFLDRGAQYF. The CDR3 nucleotides read TGTGCCAGCAGCTTCCTTGACCGTGGGGCCCAGTACTTC.

The V call is TRBV7-2, the J call TRBJ2-3, with 9 bases lining up with TRBD2. This CDR3 contains 16 residues. With V trimmed by 5 bases and J by 5 bases, 11 bases remained unmatched. Per germline, CDR1 SGHTA and CDR2 FQGNSA. The CDR3 sequence: CASSGGRSGRKDTQYF. The CDR3 DNA is TGTGCCAGCAGCGGCGGGAGAAGCGGGAGGAAAGATACGCAGTATTTT.

This clonotype has more than one count but fewer than ten. V usage is TRBV5-1 and J usage is TRBJ1-4, with D perhaps TRBD1 (5 bases). Germline assignment: CDR1 SGHRS and CDR2 YFSETQ. Trimming left V 0 bases short and J 5 bases short, with 11 bases between. The CDR3 is 15 residues long. CDR3 region: CASSLAGTANEKLFF. As DNA, the CDR3 is TGCGCCAGCAGCTTGGCCGGGACGGCCAATGAAAAACTGTTTTTT.

This clonotype has just a few counts. The rearrangement links TRBV6-5 to TRBJ1-5; possibly TRBD1 for D (6 bases). The germline V gene encodes CDR1 MNHEY and CDR2 SVGAGI. This CDR3 is 13 amino acids long. The ends were cut back, 8 bases at V and 4 bases at J, with 12 bases in the middle. In DNA, the CDR3 is TGTGCCAGCTCGGGGGGCCGGAATCAGCCCCAGCATTTT. This gives the protein CASSGGRNQPQHF.

The chain combines TRBV7-2 with TRBJ2-4, with D maybe TRBD2 (7 bases). Trimming cost V 1 base and J 7 bases, with 11 bases left between them. Germline values: CDR1 SGHTA, CDR2 FQGNSA. This CDR3 region has 14 residues. CDR3 residues: CASSLDEGGNIQYF. The CDR3 coding sequence is TGTGCCAGCAGCTTAGATGAGGGGGGGAACATTCAGTACTTC.

This clonotype was seen only a few times. The junction differs from germline at one of its ends, possibly a read error. This chain joins TRBV12-3 or TRBV12-4 and TRBJ2-3; D unresolved. This CDR3 region has 13 residues. The CDR3 loop reads CASSLLGTYTQYF. CDR3 bases: TGTGCCAGCAGTCTTCTAGGCACATATACGCAGTATTTT.

The CDR3 nucleotides are TGTGCCAGCAGCTCAAACGGACTAGCGGGAGGGTCGATGGATGAGCAGTTCTTC. This sequence encodes CASSSNGLAGGSMDEQFF. The gene calls are TRBV11-2 and TRBJ2-1; TRBD2 matches at 15 bases. In germline, CDR1 is SGHAT, CDR2 FQNNGV. Germline trimming cut 4 bases from V and 8 bases from J; bases unmatched to any gene: 12. The CDR3 consists of 18 residues.

The rearrangement uses TRBV4-2 and TRBJ1-1; no clear D. Looked up from germline, CDR1 is LGHNA and CDR2 is YNFKEQ. V was shortened by 1 base and J by 1 base, with 16 bases between the two germline ends. The CDR3 runs to 17 residues. The CDR3: CASSQGFRRLANTEAFF. For the CDR3, the DNA is TGTGCCAGCAGCCAAGGGTTCAGGAGGCTGGCGAACACTGAAGCTTTCTTT.

The rearrangement uses TRBV24-1 and TRBJ2-5; D may be TRBD2 (6 bases). V lost 3 bases and J lost 5, with 9 bases in between. Per the germline V gene, CDR1 is KGHDR and CDR2 is SFDVKD. The CDR3 totals 13 residues. CDR3 amino acids: CATSDNGGETQYF. CDR3 nucleotides: TGTGCCACCAGTGATAATGGGGGGGAGACCCAGTACTTC.

This clonotype was detected many times. V usage is TRBV7-2 and J usage is TRBJ2-1, with 14 bases that match TRBD2. J was trimmed by 12 bases and V by 6 bases; bases with no gene match: 7. The CDR3 is 14 amino acids. Germline V gene sequence: CDR1 SGHTA, CDR2 FQGNSA. The DNA of the CDR3 is TGTGCCAGCAGACTCGGGACTAGCGGGAGATTGCAGTTCTTC. Translated, it gives CASRLGTSGRLQFF.

J is TRBJ2-6 and V is TRBV15; 7 positions agree with TRBD1. This CDR3 has 16 residues. V lost 1 base and J lost 2; bases outside the gene matches: 2. CDR1 and CDR2 from the germline V gene are LNHNV and YYDKDF (reference sequence). Written as DNA, the CDR3 is TGTGCCACCAGCAGAGGTACAGGGGCTGGGGCCAACGTCCTGACTTTC. Translated: CATSRGTGAGANVLTF.

This clonotype was detected many times. The chain recombines TRBV7-9 with TRBJ1-2; the D is unclear. V gave up 5 bases and J gave up 7 bases, with 11 bases separating them. The CDR3 runs 12 residues. Germline lookup yields CDR1 SEHNR and CDR2 FQNEAQ (reference sequence). The CDR3 loop is CASSPRGGGYTF. The CDR3 region has the DNA TGTGCCAGCAGCCCCCGAGGAGGTGGCTACACCTTC. The variable domain in full, with the rest retrieved from reference TRBV7-9 and TRBJ1-2, is DTGVSQNPRHKITKRGQNVTFRCDPISEHNRLYWYRQTLGQGPEFLTYFQNEAQLEKSRLLSDRFSAERPKGSFSTLEIQRTEQGDSAMYLCASSPRGGGYTFGSGTRLTVV.

The rearrangement joins TRBV11-2 to TRBJ1-1; D uncertain. Germline CDR1 SGHAT, CDR2 FQNNGV. Trimming shortened V by 7 bases and J by 5 bases, and 11 bases separated the two germline ends. The CDR3 runs 12 residues. The CDR3 protein is CASTPGNTEAFF. CDR3 coding DNA: TGTGCCAGCACGCCGGGGAATACTGAAGCTTTCTTT.

This chain links TRBV23-1 with TRBJ2-5; 8 bases line up with TRBD1. TRBV23-1 is an ORF, and what it does is uncertain. The ends lost 7 bases at V and 5 bases at J; junction bases unmatched: 6. This CDR3 is built from 13 residues. The CDR3, as DNA: TGCGCCAGCACGCAGGGGGCCGGTGAGACCCAGTACTTC. Residues: CASTQGAGETQYF.

V is TRBV19 and J is TRBJ2-3, with 7 bases that match TRBD2. Germline CDR1 reads LNHDA; CDR2 reads SQIVND (reference sequence). The V gene end was trimmed by 11 bases and the J gene end by 2 bases; junction bases not matched to a gene: 7. This CDR3 comprises 13 residues. The CDR3 is CASREQATDTQYF. DNA for the CDR3: TGTGCCTCGCGGGAGCAAGCCACAGATACGCAGTATTTT.

This clonotype has a handful of counts. V and J are TRBV7-2 and TRBJ2-3; the D gene could be TRBD1 or TRBD2 (5 bases each). With 1 base removed from V and 1 base from J, the gap between germline ends came to 9 bases. From germline, CDR1 is SGHTA and CDR2 FQGNSA. CDR3 length: 15 amino acids. The CDR3, as DNA: TGTGCCAGCAGCTTAGTCGGGGCCGGCACAGATACGCAGTATTTT. It specifies CASSLVGAGTDTQYF.

This clonotype was seen only a few times. The chain couples TRBV12-3 or TRBV12-4 to TRBJ1-5; D remains ambiguous. The ends were cut back, 3 bases at V and 5 bases at J, with 11 bases in the middle. This CDR3 has 14 residues. CDR3 in DNA: TGTGCCAGCAGTTTTCGGCAGGCTGATCAGCCCCAGCATTTT. Translated, it gives CASSFRQADQPQHF.

This clonotype was observed at least ten times. The gene calls are TRBV6-5 and TRBJ2-2; D unresolved. V was shortened by 1 base and J by 6 bases, with 12 bases between the two germline ends. Looked up from germline, CDR1 is MNHEY and CDR2 is SVGAGI. This CDR3 region has 15 residues. CDR3 region: CASSYFQTAPGELFF. DNA for the CDR3: TGTGCCAGCAGTTACTTCCAAACCGCCCCCGGGGAGCTGTTTTTT.

This chain uses TRBV7-2 with TRBJ2-7; 7 bases are a match to TRBD2. V lost 4 bases and J lost 0; bases outside the gene matches: 15. Germline values: CDR1 SGHTA, CDR2 FQGNSA. CDR3 length equals 18 residues. CDR3 DNA sequence: TGTGCCAGCAGCTCCCCCGGGTCATCGGGAGGTCCCTCCTACGAGCAGTACTTC. It is translated as CASSSPGSSGGPSYEQYF.

The chain links TRBV10-3 to TRBJ2-2; the match to TRBD2 covers 7 bases. Germline V gene data show CDR1 as ENHRY and CDR2 as SYGVKD. The CDR3 sequence is 14 residues long. J was trimmed by 9 bases and V by 5 bases; bases with no gene match: 9. In DNA, the CDR3 is TGTGCCATCAGTCAAGCGGGATCAACCAGGGAGCTGTTTTTT. This encodes CAISQAGSTRELFF.

The rearrangement links TRBV7-2 to TRBJ2-1; D is perhaps TRBD1 or TRBD2 (6 bases each). The CDR3 sequence is 17 residues long. Germline lookup yields CDR1 SGHTA and CDR2 FQGNSA. V was shortened by 2 bases and J by 5 bases, with 19 bases between the two germline ends. CDR3: CASSLRIGGPGDNEQFF. In DNA, the CDR3 is TGTGCCAGCAGCTTAAGGATCGGGGGCCCGGGGGACAATGAGCAGTTCTTC.

This chain joins TRBV28 and TRBJ1-5; 7 nucleotides agree with TRBD1. The ends lost 0 bases at V and 2 bases at J; junction bases unmatched: 7. CDR3 length: 17 residues. Per the germline V gene, CDR1 is MDHEN and CDR2 is SYDVKM. In DNA form, the CDR3 reads TGTGCCAGCAGTTTATGGACAGGGTTAGGGGGCAATCAGCCCCAGCATTTT. It specifies CASSLWTGLGGNQPQHF.

This chain connects TRBV20-1 to TRBJ2-1; tentative D call: TRBD2 (6 bases). There are 15 residues in the CDR3. Trimming removed 3 bases at V and 3 bases at J, with 15 bases between. Germline CDR1 is DFQATT and CDR2 is SNEGSKA (reference sequence). In DNA, the CDR3 is TGCAGTGCTAGTCCCCGTCTAGCGAGCTACAATGAGCAGTTCTTC. This gives the protein CSASPRLASYNEQFF.

This clonotype was picked up a small number of times. The rearrangement joins TRBV7-2 to TRBJ1-4; D not resolved. Looked up from germline, CDR1 is SGHTA and CDR2 is FQGNSA. The CDR3 covers 14 residues. The V end was cut by 4 bases, the J end by 8 bases, with 14 bases between. The CDR3 nucleotides read TGTGCCAGCAGCTCCCGAACGTTAGGGGAAAAACTGTTTTTT. This translates into CASSSRTLGEKLFF. Drawing the rest from reference TRBV7-2 and TRBJ1-4, the complete variable domain is GAGVSQSPSNKVTEKGKDVELRCDPISGHTALYWYRQSLGQGLEFLIYFQGNSAPDKSGLPSDRFSAERTGGSVSTLTIQRTQQEDSAVYLCASSSRTLGEKLFFGSGTQLSVL.